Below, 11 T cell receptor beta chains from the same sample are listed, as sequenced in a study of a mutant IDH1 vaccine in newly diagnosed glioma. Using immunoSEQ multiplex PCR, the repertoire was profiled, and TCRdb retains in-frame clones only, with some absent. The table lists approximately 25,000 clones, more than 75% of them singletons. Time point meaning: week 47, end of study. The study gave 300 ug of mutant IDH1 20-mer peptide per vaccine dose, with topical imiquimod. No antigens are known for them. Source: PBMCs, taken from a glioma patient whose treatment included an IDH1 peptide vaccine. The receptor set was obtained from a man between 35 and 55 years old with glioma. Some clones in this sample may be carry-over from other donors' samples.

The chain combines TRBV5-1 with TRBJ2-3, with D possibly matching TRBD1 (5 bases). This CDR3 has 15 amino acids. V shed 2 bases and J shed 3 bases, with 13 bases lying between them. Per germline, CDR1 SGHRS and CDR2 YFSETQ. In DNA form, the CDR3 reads TGCGCCAGCAGCTTAACAGGCCTGGTGACAGATACGCAGTATTTT. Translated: CASSLTGLVTDTQYF.

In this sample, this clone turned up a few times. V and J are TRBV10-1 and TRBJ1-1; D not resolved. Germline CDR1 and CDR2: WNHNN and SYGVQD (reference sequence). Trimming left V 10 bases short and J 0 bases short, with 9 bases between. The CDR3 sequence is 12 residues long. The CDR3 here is CAIENVNTEAFF. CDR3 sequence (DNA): TGCGCCATTGAAAATGTGAACACTGAAGCTTTCTTT.

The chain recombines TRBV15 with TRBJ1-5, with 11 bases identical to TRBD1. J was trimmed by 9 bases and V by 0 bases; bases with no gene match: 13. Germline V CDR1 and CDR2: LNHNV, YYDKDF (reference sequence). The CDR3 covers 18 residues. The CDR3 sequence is CATSRDNGQGAAVMPQHF. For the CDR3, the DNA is TGTGCCACCAGCAGAGACAACGGACAGGGGGCAGCGGTGATGCCCCAGCATTTT.

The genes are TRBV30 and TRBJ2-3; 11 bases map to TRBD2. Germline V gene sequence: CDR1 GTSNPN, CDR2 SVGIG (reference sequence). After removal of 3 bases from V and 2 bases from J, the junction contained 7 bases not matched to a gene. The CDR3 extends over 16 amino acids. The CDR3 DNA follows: TGTGCCTGGAGAACCGGGACTAGCGGTCCCACAGATACGCAGTATTTT. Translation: CAWRTGTSGPTDTQYF.

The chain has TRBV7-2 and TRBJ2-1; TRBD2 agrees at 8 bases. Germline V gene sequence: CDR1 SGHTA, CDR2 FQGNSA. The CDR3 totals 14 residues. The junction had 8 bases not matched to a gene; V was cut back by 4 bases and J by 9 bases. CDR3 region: CASSSSAGGVEQFF. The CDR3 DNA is TGTGCCAGCAGCTCTTCGGCGGGGGGTGTTGAGCAGTTCTTC.

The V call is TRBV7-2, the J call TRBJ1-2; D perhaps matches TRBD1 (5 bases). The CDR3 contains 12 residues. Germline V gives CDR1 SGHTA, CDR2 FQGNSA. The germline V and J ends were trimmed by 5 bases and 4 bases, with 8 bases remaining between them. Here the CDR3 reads CASSLGAYGYTF. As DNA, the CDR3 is TGTGCCAGCAGCCTTGGGGCCTATGGCTACACCTTC.

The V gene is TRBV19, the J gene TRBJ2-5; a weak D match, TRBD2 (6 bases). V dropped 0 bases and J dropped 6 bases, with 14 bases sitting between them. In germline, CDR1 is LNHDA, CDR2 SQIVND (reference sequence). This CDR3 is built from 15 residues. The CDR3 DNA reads TGTGCCAGTAGTATAGATAATGGAGGGCCTAAGACCCAGTACTTC. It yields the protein CASSIDNGGPKTQYF.

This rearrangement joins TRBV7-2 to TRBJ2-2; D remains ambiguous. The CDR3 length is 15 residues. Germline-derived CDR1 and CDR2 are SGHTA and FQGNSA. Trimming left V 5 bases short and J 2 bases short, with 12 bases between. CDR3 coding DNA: TGTGCCAGCAGCCCTCTGAGGAGCAACACCGGGGAGCTGTTTTTT. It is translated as CASSPLRSNTGELFF.

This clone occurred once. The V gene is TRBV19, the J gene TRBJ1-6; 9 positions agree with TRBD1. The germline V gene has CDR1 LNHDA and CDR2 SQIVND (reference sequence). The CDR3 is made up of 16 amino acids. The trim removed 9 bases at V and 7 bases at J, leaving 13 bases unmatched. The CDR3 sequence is CASMAGTGYENSPLHF. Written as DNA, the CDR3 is TGTGCCAGCATGGCCGGGACAGGGTATGAAAATTCACCCCTCCACTTT.

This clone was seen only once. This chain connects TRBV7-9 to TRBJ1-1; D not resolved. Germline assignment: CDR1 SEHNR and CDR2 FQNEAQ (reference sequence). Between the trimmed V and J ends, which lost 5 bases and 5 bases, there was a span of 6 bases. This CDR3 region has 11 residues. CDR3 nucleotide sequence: TGTGCCAGCAGCGCTGGGACTGAAGCTTTCTTT. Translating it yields CASSAGTEAFF.

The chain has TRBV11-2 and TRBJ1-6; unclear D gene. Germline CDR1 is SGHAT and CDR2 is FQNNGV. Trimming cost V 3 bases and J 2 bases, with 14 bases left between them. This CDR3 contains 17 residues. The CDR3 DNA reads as TGTGCCAGCAGCTTGCAGGCAGAATATACCTATAATTCACCCCTCCACTTT. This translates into CASSLQAEYTYNSPLHF.